Given below is one T cell receptor (beta chain) in context. There is no known antigen for this receptor. Sequencing was carried out with a NextSeq 550. The Human TCR Profiling Kit (MiLaboratory) was used to prepare UMI-labeled 5' RACE TRB cDNA libraries. cDNA synthesis used the entire amount of extracted RNA, and PCR amplification then used the entire amount of cDNA produced. The libraries were made side by side, with each library going through the same number of PCR cycles. The authors processed their data as follows. About 54,000 +/- 9,700 unique UMI-labeled TRB cDNA molecules per library were extracted with MIGEC and MiXCR, with at least two reads per UMI required. An average of around 40,000 +/- 10,000 functional in-frame TRB CDR3 nucleotide clonotypes without stop codons was found per library. After each sample was downsampled to 5000 UMI-labeled TRB molecules, VDJtools was used to calculate diversity metrics such as normalized Shannon-Wiener and Chao1. Clonotype-size-weighted physicochemical properties of the central five CDR3 residues (interaction energy, strength, volume and Kidera factor 4) were computed in VDJtools. The reads underwent TCRdb reprocessing, giving one record for each CDR3 protein sequence and no DNA. Here the V and J calls rest on TCRdb's processing, not on the authors' analysis. The record for this sample contains 4,500 to 5,500 distinct CDR3 sequences. The ten largest clones represent roughly 2% of the sample.

The sample is drawn from a study of CXCR3-negative and CXCR3-positive naive CD8 T cells (dated by TCRdb to about 2019). Some background on the complete study: About 150 million TRB reads were obtained in total, roughly 1.5 +/- 0.3 million reads per library. Data from 11 donors, pooled across two independent experiments, went into the diversity and physicochemical repertoire analyses. TRBV-TRBJ cluster analysis included naive subsets from roughly 5 donors and memory cells from 3 donors. Points the paper makes about the study in general: Comparably high repertoire diversity was found in both naive subsets, whereas much lower repertoire diversity was found in memory CD8+ T cells. Similar TRBV-TRBJ usage was shown by naive CXCR3-negative and CXCR3-positive cells from the same donor, whereas distinct patterns were shown by memory cells. Because surface CD5, which is linked to self-reactivity in mice, was comparable between the naive subsets, TCR interaction strength was also inferred from TRB CDR3 physicochemical properties. Freshly isolated PBMCs were used for most assays because CXCR3 expression went down partially after cryopreservation. TRB CDR3s from CXCR3-positive naive cells showed higher hydrophobicity (lower Kidera factor 4), lower energy, and higher strength and volume indices than CXCR3-negative naive cells.

For each CD8+ T cell subset, flow sorting was done in triplicate, and about 300,000 cells per subset went directly into RLT lysis buffer. To exclude memory contaminants, naive CD8+ T cells were stringently defined as CD45RO-CCR7+CD27+CD95-. Peripheral blood mononuclear cells were isolated from buffy coats using standard density gradient centrifugation. A FACSAria III was used to flow-sort naive CXCR3-negative and CXCR3-positive CD8+ T cells. An RNeasy Mini Kit was used to extract total RNA from the sorted cells. The TCR comes from a human donor in good health. Some clones in this sample may be carry-over from other donors' samples. Material: naive CXCR3+ CD8+ T cells from blood. Reading the label with the study, this specimen's cell subset or site is: CD45RO-CCR7+CD27+CD95- naive CD8+ T cells expressing CXCR3 (TNR3+).

The CDR3 region has the sequence CSAPDRGTDTQYF. The chain employs TRBV29-1 and TRBJ2-3; TCRdb designates TRBD1, a call that cannot be tested without DNA. Reading the germline V gene gives CDR1 SQVTM and CDR2 ANQGSEA. Measured from the cysteine to the phenylalanine, the CDR3 is 13 residues long. DNA for this receptor is not on file.